These 7 T cell receptor beta chains came from one sample sequenced in a study of T cell responses to AZD1222 COVID-19 vaccine. Libraries were prepared by immunoSEQ multiplex PCR; TCRdb keeps only in-frame clonotypes and omits some of them. The table lists around 100,000 clones, over 70% of them singletons, with roughly 22% in the top ten. Sample: peripheral blood, taken on day 0 of AZD1222 vaccination. These receptors were obtained from an adult in good health.

Concerning this clone itself: Sequence at one end of the junction differs from germline and may be a read error. The J gene is TRBJ2-1, the V gene TRBV7-9; D call uncertain. This CDR3 is 15 amino acids long. Germline V gives CDR1 SEHNR, CDR2 FQNEAQ (reference sequence). The CDR3 is CASTLASSKANEQFF. CDR3 bases: TGTGCCAGCACCTTAGCCTCCTCAAAGGCCAATGAGCAGTTCTTC.

This chain joins TRBV4-3 and TRBJ2-1, with D perhaps matching TRBD1 (5 bases). The CDR3 has 18 amino acids. V gave up 0 bases and J gave up 3 bases, with 18 bases separating them. CDR1 LGHNA and CDR2 YSLEER come from the germline V gene. The CDR3 coding sequence is TGCGCCAGCAGCCAAGACACAGGCGCGGCTGCTTACTACAATGAGCAGTTCTTC. Protein product: CASSQDTGAAAYYNEQFF.

The chain carries TRBV7-2 and TRBJ2-2; 8 bases are shared with TRBD2. The germline V gene encodes CDR1 SGHTA and CDR2 FQGNSA. The V gene end was trimmed by 5 bases and the J gene end by 4 bases; junction bases not matched to a gene: 6. The CDR3 extends over 15 amino acids. The CDR3 here is CASSRGGPGTGELFF. The CDR3 coding sequence is TGTGCCAGCAGCCGCGGGGGGCCGGGCACCGGGGAGCTGTTTTTT.

J is TRBJ2-5 and V is TRBV19, with 7 bases fitting TRBD1. The V and J ends lost 7 bases and 3 bases, in that order; junction bases with no gene match: 17. The V gene's germline CDR1 is LNHDA and CDR2 SQIVND (reference sequence). This CDR3 region has 17 residues. The CDR3, as DNA: TGTGCCAGTACGAAAGGGGCGACAGGGCTTTGGAAAGAGACCCAGTACTTC. Residues: CASTKGATGLWKETQYF. The complete variable domain, with remaining parts taken from reference TRBV19 and TRBJ2-5, reads DGGITQSPKYLFRKEGQNVTLSCEQNLNHDAMYWYRQDPGQGLRLIYYSQIVNDFQKGDIAEGYSVSREKKESFPLTVTSAQKNPTAFYLCASTKGATGLWKETQYFGPGTRLLVL.

For this clone: The same CDR3 is also encoded by other DNA sequences in this sample. V usage is TRBV5-1 and J usage is TRBJ2-1, with D perhaps TRBD2 (6 bases). Germline V gene lookup returns CDR1 SGHRS and CDR2 YFSETQ. This CDR3 has 15 amino acids. Trimming removed 0 bases at V and 1 base at J, with 8 bases between. Written as DNA, the CDR3 is TGCGCCAGCAGCTTGGGCGGGGTGTCCTACAATGAGCAGTTCTTC. Protein product: CASSLGGVSYNEQFF.

The chain has TRBV30 and TRBJ1-1; D remains ambiguous. From germline, CDR1 is GTSNPN and CDR2 SVGIG (reference sequence). V lost 3 bases and J 1 base, leaving 9 bases between the germline ends. This CDR3 has 13 amino acids. CDR3 region: CAWRRTQNTEAFF. DNA of the CDR3: TGTGCCTGGAGGAGGACGCAGAACACTGAAGCTTTCTTT.

The rearrangement joins TRBV5-1 to TRBJ1-1, with a tentative D call TRBD1 (6 bases). Germline CDR1 reads SGHRS; CDR2 reads YFSETQ. Trimming left V 3 bases short and J 3 bases short, with 18 bases between. The length of the CDR3 is 16 residues. The CDR3 sequence: CASSSPSRGEYTEAFF. In DNA form, the CDR3 reads TGCGCCAGCAGCTCGCCTTCCAGGGGAGAGTACACTGAAGCTTTCTTT.